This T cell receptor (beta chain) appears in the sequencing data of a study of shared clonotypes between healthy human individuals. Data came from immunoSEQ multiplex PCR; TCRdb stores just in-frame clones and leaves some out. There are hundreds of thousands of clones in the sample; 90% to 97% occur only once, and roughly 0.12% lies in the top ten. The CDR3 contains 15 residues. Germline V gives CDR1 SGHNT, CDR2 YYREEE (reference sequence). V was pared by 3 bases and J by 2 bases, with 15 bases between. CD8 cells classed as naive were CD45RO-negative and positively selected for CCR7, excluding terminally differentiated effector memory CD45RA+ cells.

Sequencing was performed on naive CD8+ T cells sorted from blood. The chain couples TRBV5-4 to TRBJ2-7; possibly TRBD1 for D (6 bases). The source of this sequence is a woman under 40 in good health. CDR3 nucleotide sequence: TGTGCCAGCAGCTCTTCCGACAGGTTGACCTACGAGCAGTACTTC. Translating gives CASSSSDRLTYEQYF.